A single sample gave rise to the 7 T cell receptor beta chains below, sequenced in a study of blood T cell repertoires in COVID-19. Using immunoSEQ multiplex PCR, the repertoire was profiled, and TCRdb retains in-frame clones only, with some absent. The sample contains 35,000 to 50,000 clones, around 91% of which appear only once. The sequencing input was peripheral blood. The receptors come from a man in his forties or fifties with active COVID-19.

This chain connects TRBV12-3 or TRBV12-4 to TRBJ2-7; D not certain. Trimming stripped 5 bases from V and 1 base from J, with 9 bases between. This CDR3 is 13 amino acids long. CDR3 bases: TGTGCCAGCAGTCGACTGAGTTCCTACGAGCAGTACTTC. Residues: CASSRLSSYEQYF.

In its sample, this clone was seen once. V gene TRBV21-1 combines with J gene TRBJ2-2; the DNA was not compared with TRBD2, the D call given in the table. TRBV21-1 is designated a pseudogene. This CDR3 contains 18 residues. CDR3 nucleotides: TGTGCCAGCAGCAAAGTCCGTGGGAGGGAATGCGAAACCGGGGAGCTGTTTTTT. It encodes CASSKVRGRECETGELFF.

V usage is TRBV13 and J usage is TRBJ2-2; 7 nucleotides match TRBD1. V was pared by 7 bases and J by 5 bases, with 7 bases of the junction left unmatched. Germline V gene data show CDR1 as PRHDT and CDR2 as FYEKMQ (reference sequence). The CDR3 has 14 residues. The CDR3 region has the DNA TGTGCCAGCAAGGGGAACAGGGGAACCGGGGAGCTGTTTTTT. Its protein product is CASKGNRGTGELFF.

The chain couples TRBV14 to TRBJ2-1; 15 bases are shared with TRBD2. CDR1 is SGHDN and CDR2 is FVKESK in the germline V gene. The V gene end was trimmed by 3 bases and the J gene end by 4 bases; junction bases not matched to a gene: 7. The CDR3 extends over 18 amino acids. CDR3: CASSHTRTSGGVYNEQFF. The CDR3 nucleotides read TGTGCCAGCAGCCATACGAGGACTAGCGGGGGGGTGTACAATGAGCAGTTCTTC.

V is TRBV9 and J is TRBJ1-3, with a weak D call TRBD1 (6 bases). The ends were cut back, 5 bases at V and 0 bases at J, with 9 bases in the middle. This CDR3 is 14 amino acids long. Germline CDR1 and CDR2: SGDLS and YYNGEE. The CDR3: CASSGTTSGNTIYF. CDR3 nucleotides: TGTGCCAGCAGTGGGACAACCTCTGGAAACACCATATATTTT.

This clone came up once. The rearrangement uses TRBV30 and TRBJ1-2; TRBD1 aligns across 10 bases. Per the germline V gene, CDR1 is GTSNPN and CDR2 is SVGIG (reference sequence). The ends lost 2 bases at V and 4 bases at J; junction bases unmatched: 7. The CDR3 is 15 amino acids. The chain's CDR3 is CAWSFRTGGAYGYTF. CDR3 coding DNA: TGTGCCTGGAGTTTCCGGACAGGGGGGGCCTATGGCTACACCTTC.

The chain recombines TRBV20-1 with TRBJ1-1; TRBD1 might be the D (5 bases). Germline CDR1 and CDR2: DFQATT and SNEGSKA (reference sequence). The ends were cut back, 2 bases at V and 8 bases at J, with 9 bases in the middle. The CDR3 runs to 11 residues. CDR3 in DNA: TGCAGTGCTAGACGGACAACCGAAGCTTTCTTT. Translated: CSARRTTEAFF.